These T cell receptor beta chains were read from a single sample in a study of CD8 T cells in ankylosing spondylitis. TCRdb re-derived calls from the 5' RACE reads in MiXCR, one entry per CDR3 protein. The profile shows some 350,000 distinct CDR3 sequences, under 15% of them singletons. Input material: blood, either unsorted or a sorted T cell fraction (not recorded which). The receptors derive from a male donor with ankylosing spondylitis or in good health (not recorded which). CDR3s include the opening cysteine and the closing phenylalanine or tryptophan. A D gene is named only where the DNA matches it firmly. A clone size is listed for some rows: how often the clone was seen (once, few, many), or a class if it is expanded.

>.|TRBV5-1|TRBJ2-6|.
TGCGCCAGCAGTACAGTACAGGGCTCTGGGGCCAACGTCCTGACTTTC
CASSTVQGSGANVLTF
>.|TRBV6-1|TRBJ1-2|.
TGTGCCAGCAGTGAATCGGCAGGGCGGCGGAGTGGCTACACCTTC
CASSESAGRRSGYTF
>few|TRBV7-9|TRBJ2-2|.
TGTGCCAGCAGCTTCCTAGCGACCACCGGGGAGCTGTTTTTT
CASSFLATTGELFF
>few|TRBV20-1|TRBJ1-1|.
TGCAGTGCTAGAGATTATGGGAGACATACTAACACTGAAGCTTTCTTT
CSARDYGRHTNTEAFF
>few|TRBV7-9|TRBJ1-1|TRBD1
TGTGCCAGTACCCCCGGGACAGTCATGAACACTGAAGCTTTCTTT
CASTPGTVMNTEAFF
>few|TRBV20-1|TRBJ2-2|.
TGCAGTGCGCGACCCGTAGCGAGACACGGGGAGCTGTTTTTT
CSARPVARHGELFF
>.|TRBV7-8|TRBJ1-1|.
TGTGCCAGCAGCTTAGGTTCGGGGGCTGTCACTGAAGCTTTCTTT
CASSLGSGAVTEAFF
>.|TRBV19|TRBJ2-3|.
TGTGCCAGTAGTATAAGGCCCACAGATACGCAGTATTTT
CASSIRPTDTQYF
>.|TRBV9|TRBJ2-1|.
TGTGCCAGCAGCCCCCGTAGCGACCCCTCCTACAATGAGCAGTTCTTC
CASSPRSDPSYNEQFF
>few|TRBV12-3/TRBV12-4|TRBJ1-1|.
TGTGCCAGCAGATTAATGCCAGTGAACACTGAAGCTTTCTTT
CASRLMPVNTEAFF
>.|TRBV19|TRBJ1-5|.
TGTGCCAGTAGTATCTCAAGACAGTCCAATCAGCCCCAGCATTTT
CASSISRQSNQPQHF
>.|TRBV7-9|TRBJ1-2|.
TGTGCCAGCAGTCCCCCAGGGGTTGGCTACACCTTC
CASSPPGVGYTF
>many|TRBV29-1|TRBJ1-1|TRBD1
TGCAGCGTTGACGGGGACAGGGTCACTGAAGCTTTCTTT
CSVDGDRVTEAFF
>.|TRBV7-2|TRBJ2-1|TRBD2
TGTGCCAGCAGCCCCGGGGGGTCCCGCAATGAGCAGTTCTTC
CASSPGGSRNEQFF
>many|TRBV5-5|TRBJ1-2|TRBD1
TGTGCCAGCAGCGTGACAGGGGACTATGGCTACACCTTC
CASSVTGDYGYTF
>few|TRBV5-1|TRBJ1-2|.
TGCGCCAGCGGCGCGGGGGATGGCTATGGCTACACCTTC
CASGAGDGYGYTF
>few|TRBV5-5|TRBJ1-3|.
TGTGCCAGCAGCTTGGACCTTCTACTCCCCTCTGGAAACACCATATATTTT
CASSLDLLLPSGNTIYF
>many|TRBV29-1|TRBJ1-1|.
TGCAGCGCCCTAGGACAGCTGAACACTGAAGCTTTCTTT
CSALGQLNTEAFF
>few|TRBV29-1|TRBJ2-2|.
TGCAGCGTTGAACAAGGGGGGCAGAGTGCGAACACCGGGGAGCTGTTTTTT
CSVEQGGQSANTGELFF
>.|TRBV4-1|TRBJ2-7|TRBD1
TGCGCCAGCAGCCAAAACAGGGGGCACGAGCAGTACTTC
CASSQNRGHEQYF
>.|TRBV6-5|TRBJ2-7|.
TGTGCCAGCAGTTACCCTCTTGGGGGGAAGAGCTCCTACGAGCAGTACTTC
CASSYPLGGKSSYEQYF
>.|TRBV25-1|TRBJ2-5|.
TGTGCCAGCAGTGACCCCCGTGGGGGGTTGGCAGAGACCCAGTACTTC
CASSDPRGGLAETQYF
>few|TRBV29-1|TRBJ2-7|.
TGCAGCGTTGTTTGGGCAGGGCGCGAGCAGTACTTC
CSVVWAGREQYF
>.|TRBV12-3/TRBV12-4|TRBJ2-1|.
TGTGCCAGCAGTCAAAGTGAGCAGTTCTTC
CASSQSEQFF
>many|TRBV14|TRBJ2-7|.
TGTGCCAGCAGCCAAGATCTAACCTCCTACGAGCAGTACTTC
CASSQDLTSYEQYF